This TCR beta chain appears in the sequencing data of a study of T cell responses to AZD1222 COVID-19 vaccine. Germline CDR1 WNHNN, CDR2 SYGVQD (reference sequence). Trimming removed 1 base from V and 7 bases from J, with 11 bases in between. The CDR3 contains 13 residues. Measured with immunoSEQ multiplex PCR; TCRdb has only the in-frame clones, and not every one. The repertoire consists of 150,000 to 200,000 clones, with 91% occurring once and the leading ten covering more than 0.9%. With respect to this clone: Its cognate antigen is unknown.

Regarding the study as a whole: Regions left unmutated in variants are reportedly the target of nearly half of spike-specific TCRs.

The chain is built from TRBV10-1 and TRBJ2-7; tentative D call: TRBD1 (6 bases). The source was peripheral blood, collected 28 days after the second AZD1222 dose. This TCR was sampled from an adult who received the AZD1222 COVID-19 vaccine. The CDR3 protein is CASSELRGYEQYF. For the CDR3, the DNA is TGCGCCAGCAGTGAGTTGAGGGGGTATGAGCAGTACTTC.